The TCR beta chain described here comes from a study of control samples from healthy donors and cancer patients. V trimming: 4 bases; J trimming: 4 bases; junction bases outside the gene matches: 5. The CDR3 length is 14 residues. The V gene's germline CDR1 is SGHKS and CDR2 YYEKEE (reference sequence). Sequencing was performed with immunoSEQ multiplex PCR; in TCRdb, only in-frame clones are kept and a portion is missing. Of roughly 20,000 clones listed, around 83% are singletons. This TCR was sampled from a man aged 60 to 75 with head and neck cancer. The chain joins TRBV5-5 to TRBJ2-3; 8 nucleotides line up with TRBD2. The sequenced sample was PBMCs. CDR3: CASSKSGSADTQYF. In DNA form, the CDR3 reads TGTGCCAGCAGCAAAAGCGGGAGTGCAGATACGCAGTATTTT.